The entry below describes one TCR beta chain. What antigen it recognizes has not been identified. The input lacks base qualities; no much larger clone sits a single base away. This specimen belongs to a study of T cell repertoires in MIS-A myocarditis (dated by TCRdb to 2022 to 2024). CDR1 and CDR2, per the germline V gene, are MDHEN and SYDVKM. The CDR3 runs 15 residues from the cysteine to the phenylalanine. Only the CDR3 DNA is retained, 45 bases long and in frame from the first base. V loses 10 bases at its end and J loses 3 bases; junction bases beyond the gene matches: 13. The QIAamp DNA FFPE kit was used to extract genomic DNA from formalin-fixed paraffin-embedded autopsy tissue. TCRbeta CDR3 regions were amplified by the immunoSEQ bias-controlled multiplex PCR and were subjected to high-throughput sequencing. The published analysis was carried out like this. CDR3 sequences were collapsed and filtered with the immunoSEQ vendor pipeline, and the abundance and frequency of each unique TCRbeta CDR3 were thereby quantified. Using a 90% global sequence identity threshold, CD-HIT clustered dominant CDR3 amino acid sequences together with SARS-CoV-2-specific ImmuneCODE TCRbeta sequences. Clones with frequencies of 0.1 to 1 were classed as hyperexpanded, and 0.01 to 0.1 as large. The CDR3 amino acid sequences and the V and J gene assignments of the dominant clones were confirmed with MiXCR. The R stringdist package was used to compute Levenshtein distances between the patient clonotypes and the ImmuneCODE hits. TCRdb limited this immuneACCESS table to in-frame rearrangements with V and J called. A share of clones is missing; checked studies link under half to unresolved V genes, and the rest is unexplained. That table is the source of V, J and clone size, and D and trimming were worked out from the DNA. The sample has about 5,800 clones on record, about four fifths of them singletons. The top ten constitute 64% of the sample.

The chain links TRBV28 with TRBJ1-2; the junction holds 8 bases that match TRBD1. Specimen: interventricular septum heart tissue obtained at autopsy. Per the publication, the cell subset or site label means: cardiac tissue sample (left or right ventricle, interventricular septum, or pericardium). This clonotype was sampled from a man aged 18 to 30 with fulminant myocarditis from multisystem inflammatory syndrome in adults (MIS-A) after COVID-19. The sequence in DNA is TGTGCCATCGGAGGGGGACAGGTAGAATACTATGGCTACACCTTC. This encodes CAIGGGQVEYYGYTF.